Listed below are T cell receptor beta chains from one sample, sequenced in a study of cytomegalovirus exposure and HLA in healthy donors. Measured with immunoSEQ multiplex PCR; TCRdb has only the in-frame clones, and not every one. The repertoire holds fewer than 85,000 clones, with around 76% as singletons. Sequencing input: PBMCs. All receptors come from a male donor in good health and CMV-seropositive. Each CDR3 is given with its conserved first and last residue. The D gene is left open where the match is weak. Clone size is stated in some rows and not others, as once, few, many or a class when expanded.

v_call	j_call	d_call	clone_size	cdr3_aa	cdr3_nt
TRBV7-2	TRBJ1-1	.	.	CASSPRRGTEAFF	TGTGCCAGCAGCCCCCGAAGGGGTACTGAAGCTTTCTTT
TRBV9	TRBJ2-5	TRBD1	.	CASSVGGTGAETQYF	TGTGCCAGCAGCGTAGGAGGGACAGGGGCGGAGACCCAGTACTTC
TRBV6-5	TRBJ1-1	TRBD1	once	CASSYSGTGRTEAFF	TGTGCCAGCAGTTACTCTGGGACAGGGCGGACTGAAGCTTTCTTT
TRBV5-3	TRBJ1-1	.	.	CASLGGDPDTEAFF	TGTGCCAGCCTGGGGGGGGACCCTGACACTGAAGCTTTCTTT
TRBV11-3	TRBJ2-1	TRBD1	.	CASSLGTGFGSYNEQFF	TGTGCCAGCAGCTTAGGGACAGGGTTTGGGTCCTACAATGAGCAGTTCTTC
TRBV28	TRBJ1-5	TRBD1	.	CASSPTTGTSNQPQHF	TGTGCCAGCAGCCCGACGACAGGGACGAGCAATCAGCCCCAGCATTTT
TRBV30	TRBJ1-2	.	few	CAWKVRGNYGYTF	TGTGCCTGGAAGGTGCGGGGTAACTATGGCTACACCTTC
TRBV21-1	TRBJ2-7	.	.	CASSKGRAGVLDEQYF	TGTGCCAGCAGCAAAGGGCGCGCAGGGGTCCTCGACGAGCAGTACTTC
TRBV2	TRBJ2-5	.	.	CASRLQGLDGETQYF	TGTGCCAGCAGGCTACAGGGATTGGATGGTGAGACCCAGTACTTC
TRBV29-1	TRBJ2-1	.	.	CSVARGGYNEQFF	TGCAGCGTTGCTAGGGGGGGGTACAATGAGCAGTTCTTC
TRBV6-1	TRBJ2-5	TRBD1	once	CASSEARQGWETQYF	TGTGCCAGCAGTGAAGCCCGACAGGGTTGGGAGACCCAGTACTTC
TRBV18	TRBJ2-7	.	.	CASTPPDSSYEQYF	TGTGCCAGCACTCCCCCGGACAGCTCCTACGAGCAGTACTTC
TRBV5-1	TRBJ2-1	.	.	CASSQQQTGISYNEQFF	TGCGCCAGCAGCCAGCAACAAACAGGGATCTCCTACAATGAGCAGTTCTTC
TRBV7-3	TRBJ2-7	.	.	CASSLGPTRGVYEQYF	TGTGCCAGCAGCTTAGGTCCTACCAGGGGGGTCTACGAGCAGTACTTC
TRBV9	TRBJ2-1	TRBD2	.	CASSVEGTSGSYNEQFF	TGTGCCAGCAGCGTAGAAGGGACTAGCGGGAGCTACAATGAGCAGTTCTTC